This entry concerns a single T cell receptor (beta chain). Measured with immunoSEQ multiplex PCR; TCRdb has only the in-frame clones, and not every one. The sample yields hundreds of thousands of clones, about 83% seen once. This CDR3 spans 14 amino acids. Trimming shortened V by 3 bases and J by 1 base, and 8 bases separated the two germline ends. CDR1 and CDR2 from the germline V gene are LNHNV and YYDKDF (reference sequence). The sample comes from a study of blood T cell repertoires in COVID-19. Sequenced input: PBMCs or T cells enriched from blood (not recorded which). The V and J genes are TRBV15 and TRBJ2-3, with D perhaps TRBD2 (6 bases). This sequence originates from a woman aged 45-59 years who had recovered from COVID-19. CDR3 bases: TGTGCCACCAGCAGGGGGGGACGCACAGATACGCAGTATTTT. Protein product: CATSRGGRTDTQYF.